Listed here are 28 T cell receptor beta chains from one sample, sequenced in a study of CD8 T cells in ankylosing spondylitis. MiXCR was run by TCRdb on the 5' RACE reads, yielding one entry per CDR3 protein. This repertoire shows about 250,000 distinct CDR3 sequences, 32% found once; its top ten account for approximately 4.4%. Sequencing was done on a sample of blood, either unsorted or a sorted T cell fraction (not recorded which). The origin of the receptors is a male donor with ankylosing spondylitis or in good health (not recorded which).

In regard to this clonotype: A read error may be the cause here, since a much bigger clone is one base away. The chain links TRBV10-3 to TRBJ2-3; D may match TRBD1 or TRBD2 (5 bases each). Germline V lookup: CDR1 ENHRY, CDR2 SYGVKD. The CDR3 is 15 amino acids. Written as DNA, the CDR3 is TGTGCCTCCCAGGAGGACAAGCTTAGCACAGATACGCATTATTTT. It encodes CASQEDKLSTDTHYF.

The rearrangement joins TRBV6-2 or TRBV6-3 to TRBJ2-2; D is unresolved. The CDR3 totals 13 residues. V gave up 6 bases and J gave up 7 bases, with 12 bases separating them. The germline gives CDR1 MNHEY, CDR2 SVGEGT. CDR3 nucleotide sequence: TGTGCCAGCAGCAAGATTGGTGTCGGGGAGCTGTTTTTT. Its translation is CASSKIGVGELFF.

The chain is built from TRBV18 and TRBJ2-7; D gene ambiguous. Germline V CDR1 and CDR2: KGHSH, LQKENI. The CDR3 covers 15 residues. V gave up 3 bases and J gave up 0 bases, with 12 bases separating them. DNA for the CDR3: TGTGCCAGCTCACCCTTGGGTTTAGGCTCCTACGAGCAGTACTTC. It specifies CASSPLGLGSYEQYF.

The rearrangement links TRBV6-5 to TRBJ2-7; no reliable D call. Trimming pared 4 bases from V and 0 bases from J, leaving 10 bases between. From germline, CDR1 is MNHEY and CDR2 SVGAGI. This CDR3 is 14 amino acids long. In DNA form, the CDR3 reads TGTGCCAGCAGTTCCCCCATGCTCTCCTACGAGCAGTACTTC. Translating gives CASSSPMLSYEQYF.

The chain recombines TRBV12-3 or TRBV12-4 with TRBJ1-1, with D maybe TRBD1 (5 bases). The V end lost 6 bases, the J end lost 10 bases, and 15 bases lay between the germline ends. The CDR3 contains 12 residues. The CDR3 here is CASSPGASRAFF. DNA of the CDR3: TGTGCCAGCAGCCCTGGGGCGTCTAGAGCTTTCTTT.

V is TRBV4-1 and J is TRBJ1-6; D is ambiguous. CDR3 length equals 13 residues. Germline V gives CDR1 MGHRA, CDR2 YSYEKL. V lost 0 bases, J lost 11 bases, and 8 bases lay in between. In DNA, the CDR3 is TGCGCCAGCAGCCAAGACGAGTCCACACCCCTCCACTTT. Translation gives CASSQDESTPLHF.

This sequence joins TRBV5-1 and TRBJ1-1; the D is unclear. Deletions cut 0 bases from V and 2 bases from J, with 5 bases between. The CDR3 runs to 13 residues. Germline V CDR1 and CDR2: SGHRS, YFSETQ. The CDR3 sequence: CASSLEGNTEAFF. CDR3 sequence (DNA): TGCGCCAGCAGCTTGGAGGGTAACACTGAAGCTTTCTTT. The full variable domain, its missing parts supplied by reference TRBV5-1 and TRBJ1-1, is KAGVTQTPRYLIKTRGQQVTLSCSPISGHRSVSWYQQTPGQGLQFLFEYFSETQRNKGNFPGRFSGRQFSNSRSEMNVSTLELGDSALYLCASSLEGNTEAFFGQGTRLTVV.

The CDR3 sequence is CASSEWEGNEQFF. In nucleotides, the CDR3 is TGTGCCAGCAGTGAATGGGAGGGCAATGAGCAGTTCTTC. The chain links TRBV25-1 to TRBJ2-1; 7 bases map to TRBD2. Germline trimming cut 1 base from V and 6 bases from J; bases unmatched to any gene: 0. CDR1 and CDR2 (germline): MGHDK, SYGVNS. This CDR3 has 13 residues.

A few counts support this clonotype. The genes are TRBV5-4 and TRBJ2-5, with a possible D match to TRBD2 (7 bases). CDR3 length: 16 residues. CDR1 and CDR2 from the germline V gene are SGHNT and YYREEE (reference sequence). The V end was cut by 4 bases, the J end by 3 bases, with 19 bases between. Here the CDR3 DNA reads TGTGCCAGCAGCGGACAGACTAGCCTGGGGAAAGAGACCCAGTACTTC. Protein product: CASSGQTSLGKETQYF.

This clonotype was seen only a few times. The chain is built from TRBV24-1 and TRBJ2-1, with 14 bases identical to TRBD2. V gave up 7 bases and J gave up 9 bases; unmatched junction bases: 7. CDR3 length: 15 amino acids. Per germline, CDR1 KGHDR and CDR2 SFDVKD. CDR3 DNA sequence: TGTGCCACCAGCGCGACTAGCGGGGGGGCCGGTGAGCAGTTCTTC. The encoded protein is CATSATSGGAGEQFF.

The rearrangement links TRBV7-9 to TRBJ2-5; 8 bases are shared with TRBD1. The junction had 2 bases not matched to a gene; V was cut back by 4 bases and J by 1 base. The CDR3 spans 14 residues. Germline V CDR1 and CDR2: SEHNR, FQNEAQ (reference sequence). In DNA, the CDR3 is TGTGCCAGCAGCTCCGGGACAGGCCAAGAGACCCAGTACTTC. It codes for CASSSGTGQETQYF.

The J gene is TRBJ1-5, the V gene TRBV7-3, with 7 positions matching TRBD1. Germline CDR1 is SGHTA and CDR2 is FQGTGA. The CDR3 runs 16 residues. The J segment lost 6 bases and the V segment lost 6 bases, leaving 14 bases of the junction unmatched. CDR3 residues: CASSLTNRGLCQPQHF. Written as DNA, the CDR3 is TGTGCCAGCAGTCTAACAAATAGGGGGCTCTGTCAGCCCCAGCATTTT.

The chain uses TRBV28 and TRBJ2-1; the D gene is possibly TRBD2 (7 bases). CDR3 size: 14 residues. Germline loops: CDR1 MDHEN, CDR2 SYDVKM. With 8 bases removed from V and 2 bases from J, the gap between germline ends came to 13 bases. The CDR3 DNA sequence: TGTGCCAGCGGGAGGGGGGCTACCTACAATGAGCAGTTCTTC. Translation gives CASGRGATYNEQFF.

This chain connects TRBV12-3 or TRBV12-4 to TRBJ1-2; D remains unclear. Trimming removed 4 bases from V and 5 bases from J, with 5 bases in between. The CDR3 covers 11 residues. CDR3 bases: TGTGCCAGCAGTTCGGAGTATGGCTACACCTTC. Translated: CASSSEYGYTF.

This clonotype occurred a few times. The junction does not match germline at one end; this may be a read error. The chain combines TRBV6-5 with TRBJ2-3; D remains ambiguous. The CDR3 loop spans 16 amino acids. The V gene's germline CDR1 is MNHEY and CDR2 SVGAGI. This chain's CDR3 is CVSSSLLAIYPDTQYF. The CDR3 DNA reads TGTGTCAGCAGTTCCCTCTTGGCTATCTACCCAGATACGCAGTATTTT.

The chain links TRBV6-6 to TRBJ2-5; D gene unclear. Germline V gene sequence: CDR1 MNHNY, CDR2 SVGAGI (reference sequence). V was shortened by 2 bases and J by 5 bases, with 6 bases between the two germline ends. The CDR3 extends over 12 amino acids. The CDR3 loop reads CASSYIRETQYF. The CDR3 DNA follows: TGTGCCAGCAGTTACATACGGGAGACCCAGTACTTC.

This clonotype was seen many times. The chain joins TRBV5-1 to TRBJ2-7, with D hard to call. V shed 4 bases and J shed 4 bases, with 12 bases lying between them. There are 13 residues in the CDR3. The V gene's germline CDR1 is SGHRS and CDR2 YFSETQ. CDR3 sequence reads: CASSPGMAYEQYF. The DNA for the CDR3 is TGCGCCAGCAGCCCTGGGATGGCGTACGAGCAGTACTTC.

The chain carries TRBV12-3 or TRBV12-4 and TRBJ2-7; no clear D. The ends were cut back, 4 bases at V and 3 bases at J, with 7 bases in the middle. This CDR3 comprises 12 residues. CDR3 nucleotide sequence: TGTGCCAGCAGTTCCCGGAACTACGAGCAGTACTTC. It translates to CASSSRNYEQYF.

This clonotype has just a few counts. In nucleotides, the CDR3 is TGTGCCACCAGCAGGGCCACAGGTGTCGGCGAGCAGTACTTC. Translating it yields CATSRATGVGEQYF. This sequence joins TRBV15 and TRBJ2-7; tentative D call: TRBD1 (5 bases). Germline loops: CDR1 LNHNV, CDR2 YYDKDF (reference sequence). The CDR3 runs 14 residues. V gave up 3 bases and J gave up 6 bases, with 15 bases separating them.

This clonotype turned up a few times. The rearrangement links TRBV11-2 to TRBJ1-3, with 7 bases that match TRBD1. V trimming: 4 bases; J trimming: 0 bases; junction bases outside the gene matches: 12. This CDR3 is built from 18 residues. Germline loops: CDR1 SGHAT, CDR2 FQNNGV. Here the CDR3 DNA reads TGTGCCAGCAGCTCCCTACGCCGACAGGGCCACTCTGGAAACACCATATATTTT. It translates to CASSSLRRQGHSGNTIYF. Variable domain in full (rest from reference TRBV11-2 and TRBJ1-3): EAGVAQSPRYKIIEKRQSVAFWCNPISGHATLYWYQQILGQGPKLLIQFQNNGVVDDSQLPKDRFSAERLKGVDSTLKIQPAKLEDSAVYLCASSSLRRQGHSGNTIYFGEGSWLTVV.

The chain employs TRBV18 and TRBJ2-7; weak D call: TRBD2 (5 bases). Trimming removed 1 base at V and 7 bases at J, with 14 bases between. The germline gives CDR1 KGHSH, CDR2 LQKENI. The CDR3 sequence is 14 residues long. The CDR3 bases are TGTGCCAGCTCACCACTCGAGGGTATAAGGGAGCAGTACTTC. Translating gives CASSPLEGIREQYF.

This clonotype was picked up many times. The J gene is TRBJ1-5, the V gene TRBV5-1; no definite D call. Germline CDR1 SGHRS, CDR2 YFSETQ. Trimming removed 5 bases at V and 5 bases at J, with 11 bases between. The CDR3 sequence is 13 residues long. The CDR3 DNA sequence: TGCGCCAGCAGTTGGACCGCCGATCAGCCCCAGCATTTT. Translation gives CASSWTADQPQHF.

This clonotype has only a few counts. V is TRBV27 and J is TRBJ2-3; 15 nucleotides agree with TRBD2. The germline V gene encodes CDR1 MNHEY and CDR2 SMNVEV (reference sequence). CDR3 length: 15 residues. V was clipped by 2 bases and J by 7 bases; unmatched bases: 1. The CDR3 sequence: CASSLGLAGGNTQYF. For the CDR3, the DNA is TGTGCCAGCAGTTTAGGACTAGCGGGGGGGAATACGCAGTATTTT.

This rearrangement joins TRBV5-1 to TRBJ2-7, with D hard to call. The CDR3 has 15 amino acids. Trimming removed 0 bases from V and 3 bases from J, with 13 bases in between. CDR1 and CDR2 (germline): SGHRS, YFSETQ. The CDR3 DNA follows: TGCGCCAGCAGCTTGGGTCCTGGAAGAGTCTACGAGCAGTACTTC. Its protein is CASSLGPGRVYEQYF.

This rearrangement joins TRBV28 to TRBJ2-3, with 7 bases aligning to TRBD2. This CDR3 comprises 14 residues. The ends lost 6 bases at V and 0 bases at J; junction bases unmatched: 3. Germline lookup yields CDR1 MDHEN and CDR2 SYDVKM. For the CDR3, the DNA is TGTGCCAGCAGCCGGCGGGGGAGCACAGATACGCAGTATTTT. It translates to CASSRRGSTDTQYF.

This sequence joins TRBV5-5 and TRBJ1-1, with TRBD1 as a possible D gene (5 bases). Between the trimmed V and J ends, which lost 4 bases and 2 bases, there was a span of 18 bases. Looked up from germline, CDR1 is SGHKS and CDR2 is YYEKEE (reference sequence). This CDR3 comprises 16 residues. CDR3 protein: CASSTHRTLTNTEAFF. The CDR3 bases are TGTGCCAGCAGCACCCACAGGACTCTAACCAACACTGAAGCTTTCTTT.

This clonotype was observed a handful of times. J is TRBJ2-5 and V is TRBV10-2; D ambiguous. The CDR3 is 10 residues long. Looked up from germline, CDR1 is WSHSY and CDR2 is SAAADI. Trimming cost V 4 bases and J 6 bases, with 3 bases left between them. CDR3 sequence reads: CASSGQTQYF. DNA of the CDR3: TGCGCCAGCAGTGGGCAGACCCAGTACTTC.

The rearrangement joins TRBV6-5 to TRBJ2-3; D is perhaps TRBD1 (5 bases). V was pared by 2 bases and J by 4 bases, with 13 bases between. Germline values: CDR1 MNHEY, CDR2 SVGAGI. The CDR3 totals 15 residues. CDR3 in DNA: TGTGCCAGCAGTTACGGGGCAGGGCTTGCAGATACGCAGTATTTT. It is translated as CASSYGAGLADTQYF.